This TCR beta chain was identified in a study of blood T cell repertoires in COVID-19. How the authors handled the data: Cell counts per sample came from amplifying reference gene primers. Repertoires were generated with immunoSEQ multiplex PCR, while TCRdb's copy carries only in-frame clones and drops some. V, J and clone size reflect that table, while D and trimming were determined from the DNA. The repertoire holds approximately 52,000 clones, with around 84% as singletons. CDR3 length: 14 amino acids. The germline V gene has CDR1 LNHDA and CDR2 SQIVND (reference sequence). V was clipped by 10 bases and J by 8 bases, with 21 bases between them.

The clonotype originates from an elderly woman with acute or convalescent COVID-19. The chain has TRBV19 and TRBJ2-1; D unclear. Sequenced sample: peripheral blood. CDR3 amino acids: CATTDQLLPDEQFF. The CDR3 DNA sequence: TGTGCCACCACCGATCAACTACTACCCGATGAGCAGTTCTTC.